The 9 T cell receptor beta chains in this list originate from one sample, sequenced in a study of cytomegalovirus exposure and HLA in healthy donors. The PCR made use of 60 Vbeta and 13 Jbeta primers. The repertoire was sequenced with immunoSEQ multiplex PCR; TCRdb's copy has only in-frame clones and lacks some. The repertoire holds some 140,000 clones, roughly 80% seen once, with approximately 2% in the top ten. The sequencing input was PBMCs. The receptor set was obtained from a man aged 25 to 40 in good health and CMV-seronegative.

The V gene is TRBV19, the J gene TRBJ1-2, with 8 bases matching TRBD1. The ends lost 0 bases at V and 7 bases at J; junction bases unmatched: 7. The germline V gene has CDR1 LNHDA and CDR2 SQIVND (reference sequence). This CDR3 is 15 amino acids long. The CDR3 DNA reads TGTGCCAGTAGTATAGACCCCGGGACAGGAGGTGGCTACACCTTC. Amino acid sequence: CASSIDPGTGGGYTF. The full variable domain, its missing parts supplied by reference TRBV19 and TRBJ1-2, is DGGITQSPKYLFRKEGQNVTLSCEQNLNHDAMYWYRQDPGQGLRLIYYSQIVNDFQKGDIAEGYSVSREKKESFPLTVTSAQKNPTAFYLCASSIDPGTGGGYTFGSGTRLTVV.

This clone was counted between two and nine times. CDR3 DNA: TGTGCCAGCAGTGCCCCCGGGACAGGCCTCTACGAGCAGTACTTC. Residues: CASSAPGTGLYEQYF. The V call is TRBV27, the J call TRBJ2-7; 8 nucleotides agree with TRBD1. V lost 5 bases, J lost 3 bases, and 9 bases stayed unmatched. CDR3 length equals 15 residues. Looked up from germline, CDR1 is MNHEY and CDR2 is SMNVEV (reference sequence).

The V gene is TRBV13, the J gene TRBJ1-3, with a possible D match to TRBD1 (5 bases). Germline V gene sequence: CDR1 PRHDT, CDR2 FYEKMQ (reference sequence). The V and J ends lost 5 bases and 0 bases respectively, with 11 bases between them. The CDR3 length is 15 residues. In nucleotides, the CDR3 is TGTGCCAGCAGCCCCGACGGGGGCTCTGGAAACACCATATATTTT. It encodes CASSPDGGSGNTIYF.

The chain links TRBV18 to TRBJ2-1; 10 positions agree with TRBD2. Germline V gene sequence: CDR1 KGHSH, CDR2 LQKENI. J gave up 4 bases and V 3 bases, and 3 bases lay outside the gene matches. The CDR3 contains 15 residues. CDR3 amino acids: CASSPVTSGYNEQFF. CDR3 in DNA: TGTGCCAGCTCACCTGTGACTAGCGGGTACAATGAGCAGTTCTTC.

This clone was counted between two and nine times. The CDR3 nucleotides read TGTGCCAGCAGCTTAGGACAGGGGGCGAACACCGGGGAGCTGTTTTTT. Amino acid sequence: CASSLGQGANTGELFF. The V gene is TRBV7-2, the J gene TRBJ2-2; 9 nucleotides agree with TRBD1. V lost 1 base, J lost 0 bases, and 0 bases stayed unmatched. This CDR3 region has 16 residues. Germline values: CDR1 SGHTA, CDR2 FQGNSA.

The gene calls are TRBV6-1 and TRBJ2-7, with a tentative D call TRBD1 (6 bases). Per the germline V gene, CDR1 is MNHNS and CDR2 is SASEGT. V was trimmed by 0 bases and J by 9 bases, leaving 15 bases between them. This CDR3 is 14 amino acids long. CDR3 region: CASSEARSGGVQYF. DNA for the CDR3: TGTGCCAGCAGTGAAGCGCGCAGTGGGGGCGTGCAGTACTTC.

This clone was detected a few times. The CDR3 spells CASSILRAPEQFF. The CDR3 region has the DNA TGTGCCAGCAGCATCCTCCGAGCTCCGGAGCAGTTCTTC. The chain employs TRBV7-9 and TRBJ2-1, with unresolved D. The CDR3 totals 13 residues. Germline lookup yields CDR1 SEHNR and CDR2 FQNEAQ (reference sequence). Trimming took 5 bases from V and 10 from J, leaving 15 bases between them.

The chain is built from TRBV25-1 and TRBJ1-1; perhaps TRBD1 as D (5 bases). CDR1 MGHDK and CDR2 SYGVNS come from the germline V gene. CDR3 length: 12 amino acids. V lost 10 bases and J lost 2, with 11 bases in between. DNA for the CDR3: TGTGCCACCCGACAGCTCAACACTGAAGCTTTCTTT. Protein sequence: CATRQLNTEAFF.

V usage is TRBV2 and J usage is TRBJ2-7; the D is unclear. The germline gives CDR1 SNHLY, CDR2 FYNNEI. The CDR3 is 13 residues long. V shed 1 base and J shed 0 bases, with 4 bases lying between them. This CDR3 reads CASSEGSSYEQYF. The CDR3 coding sequence is TGTGCCAGCAGTGAAGGCAGCTCCTACGAGCAGTACTTC.